This TCR beta chain was identified during a study of T cell clonality in common variable immunodeficiency. Whole-study results and caveats: Shared TCRbeta clones were fewer between CVID subjects than controls.

V lost 4 bases, J lost 3 bases, and 15 bases lay in between. Germline V gives CDR1 SGHVS, CDR2 FNYEAQ. CDR3 length: 15 amino acids. Sequenced by immunoSEQ multiplex PCR; TCRdb stores in-frame clones only, minus some. The sample was found to contain 51,000 or so clones, and every one recurs. The sample holds many counts of this clone. Its antigen is currently unknown. The sequenced fragment ends 3 residues before the CDR3 boundary, so the rest is inferred from the germline J gene. Sequencing was done on a sample of peripheral blood mononuclear cells. The chain carries TRBV7-6 and TRBJ1-1, with D perhaps TRBD1 (5 bases). This sequence was found in a person aged 18-70 years in good health. The part of the CDR3 DNA that was read is TGTGCCAGCAGCTCGGGCCAGGGTCGGGACACTGAA. Translating it yields CASSSGQGRDTE. Given in full, the CDR3 is CASSSGQGRDTEAFF. Full variable domain (outside the CDR3, taken from reference TRBV7-6 and TRBJ1-1): GAGVSQSPRYKVTKRGQDVALRCDPISGHVSLYWYRQALGQGPEFLTYFNYEAQQDKSGLPNDRFSAERPEGSISTLTIQRTEQRDSAMYRCASSSGQGRDTEAFFGQGTRLTVV.